Sequencing of this TCR beta chain was carried out in a study of blood T cells in healthy people across ages. Donors gave around 9.8 milliliters of peripheral blood apiece. Whole-study findings and limits: Per million T cells, TCR beta diversity dropped about linearly as age rose. Underestimates were what the diversity estimates from one million T cells were considered to be.

The table lists this clonotype with a count of one. Antigen specificity is unknown. A second PCR, run for roughly 7 to 11 cycles, used a sample-barcoded 5' primer plus a J-beta primer mix. No fewer than 2.5 million CDR3-containing paired-end reads came from each sample. Each CDR3 protein is one row after TCRdb ran MiXCR on the 5' RACE reads. Of fewer than 800,000 distinct CDR3 sequences listed, approximately 49% are singletons. The germline V gene has CDR1 ENHRY and CDR2 SYGVKD. This CDR3 spans 16 amino acids. V lost 2 bases, J lost 10 bases, and 18 bases lay in between. The V and J genes are TRBV10-3 and TRBJ1-6, with TRBD1 as a possible D gene (5 bases). The receptor was derived from an older woman in good health. The sequencing input was blood. The CDR3 DNA follows: TGTGCCATCAGTGAGCTTGGGGGAATCGTTGACTCACCCCTCCACTTT. Protein product: CAISELGGIVDSPLHF.